The 24 T cell receptor beta chains presented below share a single source sample, sequenced in a study of beta chain features in type 1 diabetes (dated by TCRdb to between 2018 and 2020). Receptors were amplified or captured by the immunoSEQ multiplex PCR assay. The entire amount of isolated RNA was reverse transcribed using the High Capacity cDNA Reverse Transcription Kit, so the sequenced TCRB transcripts were expressed ones. TCRdb retrieved this table from immuneACCESS and kept in-frame rearrangements only. Not all clones are present; in checked studies, unresolved V genes account for under half, and no reason is known for the remainder. The sample table contains a few hundred thousand clones; only one count was recorded for less than 20% of them. Together, the top ten hold around 0.045% of the sample. Sequences were obtained from naive CD4+ T cells from blood. The label giving this sample's cell subset or site can be read as: true naive CD4+ T cells. All receptors come from a woman aged 18-30 years in good health.

This clone showed up just a few times. V usage is TRBV19 and J usage is TRBJ1-5, with D tentatively TRBD1 (5 bases). V was pared by 3 bases and J by 7 bases, with 7 bases between. Germline CDR1 and CDR2: LNHDA and SQIVND (reference sequence). CDR3 length: 12 residues. The CDR3 protein is CASSMRGQPQHF. DNA for the CDR3: TGTGCCAGTAGTATGCGGGGGCAGCCCCAGCATTTT.

This clone was seen once. The chain is built from TRBV18 and TRBJ1-3; TRBD1 might be the D (5 bases). Trimming removed 3 bases from V and 8 bases from J, with 14 bases in between. CDR3 length: 14 amino acids. Germline assignment: CDR1 KGHSH and CDR2 LQKENI. In nucleotides, the CDR3 is TGTGCCAGCTCACCCGGCGCAGGGAGGGACACCATATATTTT. Protein product: CASSPGAGRDTIYF.

This clone was observed a few times. This chain connects TRBV5-1 to TRBJ2-7; possible D gene TRBD2, 6 bases. V shed 5 bases and J shed 2 bases, with 14 bases lying between them. There are 14 residues in the CDR3. Germline V gives CDR1 SGHRS, CDR2 YFSETQ. The CDR3: CASRPRDSPYEQYF. CDR3 sequence (DNA): TGCGCCAGCAGGCCTCGGGACTCGCCCTACGAGCAGTACTTC. The full variable domain, its missing parts supplied by reference TRBV5-1 and TRBJ2-7, is KAGVTQTPRYLIKTRGQQVTLSCSPISGHRSVSWYQQTPGQGLQFLFEYFSETQRNKGNFPGRFSGRQFSNSRSEMNVSTLELGDSALYLCASRPRDSPYEQYFGPGTRLTVT.

J is TRBJ2-1 and V is TRBV7-8, with TRBD2 identical over 8 bases. With 5 bases clipped from V and 0 bases from J, the junction kept 6 bases outside the gene matches. Germline V gives CDR1 SGHVS, CDR2 FQNEAQ. This CDR3 comprises 16 residues. CDR3 amino acids: CASSQKRGSSYNEQFF. The CDR3 DNA sequence: TGTGCCAGCAGCCAGAAGCGGGGGAGCTCCTACAATGAGCAGTTCTTC.

The chain joins TRBV5-4 to TRBJ2-3; TRBD2 matches 9 bases. CDR1 and CDR2 (germline): SGHNT, YYREEE (reference sequence). The CDR3 runs 17 residues. After removal of 1 base from V and 0 bases from J, the junction contained 6 bases not matched to a gene. The CDR3 bases are TGTGCCAGCAGCTTGCGACTAGCGGATGCTAGCACAGATACGCAGTATTTT. This codes for CASSLRLADASTDTQYF.

This clone was seen a handful of times. J is TRBJ2-3 and V is TRBV7-6, with D possibly being TRBD2 (6 bases). The CDR3 sequence is 15 residues long. Trimming removed 5 bases from V and 1 base from J, with 13 bases in between. Germline V gene data show CDR1 as SGHVS and CDR2 as FNYEAQ. This CDR3 reads CASSREGGGTDTQYF. The CDR3 DNA follows: TGTGCCAGCAGCCGGGAAGGCGGGGGCACAGATACGCAGTATTTT.

The chain employs TRBV15 and TRBJ2-7; 9 nucleotides align to TRBD1. V lost 0 bases to trimming and J lost 2 bases; unmatched junction nucleotides: 5. Germline CDR1 reads LNHNV; CDR2 reads YYDKDF (reference sequence). CDR3 length equals 16 residues. For the CDR3, the DNA is TGTGCCACCAGCAGAGATCTAGGACAGGGGCCCTACGAGCAGTACTTC. Its protein is CATSRDLGQGPYEQYF.

The sample holds one count of this clone. The gene calls are TRBV11-2 and TRBJ2-7, with D perhaps TRBD1 (6 bases). V was cut by 6 bases and J by 4 bases, with 13 bases left in between. The CDR3 has 13 residues. The germline V gene encodes CDR1 SGHAT and CDR2 FQNNGV. The CDR3 region is CASSPGQPYEQYF. The CDR3 DNA sequence: TGTGCCAGCAGTCCCGGACAGCCTTACGAGCAGTACTTC.

V and J are TRBV6-5 and TRBJ1-4; 7 bases align to TRBD1. V lost 6 bases, J lost 3 bases, and 4 bases stayed unmatched. The CDR3 extends over 14 amino acids. CDR1 is MNHEY and CDR2 is SVGAGI in the germline V gene. CDR3 DNA sequence: TGTGCCAGCAGATCGACAGGGCCTAATGAAAAACTGTTTTTT. It translates to CASRSTGPNEKLFF.

This clone showed up just once. The rearrangement uses TRBV7-3 and TRBJ1-2; 11 bases match TRBD1. Germline CDR1 and CDR2: SGHTA and FQGTGA. The CDR3 is 13 residues long. The junction had 3 bases not matched to a gene; V was cut back by 4 bases and J by 8 bases. The CDR3 here is CASSSDRGQGYTF. Here the CDR3 DNA reads TGTGCCAGCAGCTCGGACAGGGGGCAGGGCTACACCTTC.

The J gene is TRBJ2-5, the V gene TRBV15, with 7 bases aligning to TRBD1. CDR3 length equals 13 residues. J lost 5 bases, V lost 6 bases, and 6 bases had no gene match. The germline V gene has CDR1 LNHNV and CDR2 YYDKDF (reference sequence). CDR3 amino acids: CATRRGLGETQYF. CDR3 bases: TGTGCCACCAGGAGGGGGCTTGGCGAGACCCAGTACTTC. Full variable domain (remainder filled in from reference TRBV15 and TRBJ2-5): DAMVIQNPRYQVTQFGKPVTLSCSQTLNHNVMYWYQQKSSQAPKLLFHYYDKDFNNEADTPDNFQSRRPNTSFCFLDIRSPGLGDTAMYLCATRRGLGETQYFGPGTRLLVL.

The chain is built from TRBV27 and TRBJ2-2; no clear D gene. With 3 bases removed from V and 5 bases from J, the gap between germline ends came to 7 bases. Germline CDR1 MNHEY, CDR2 SMNVEV (reference sequence). The CDR3 contains 13 residues. The CDR3 DNA follows: TGTGCCAGCAGTTTGAGCTGGACCGGGGAGCTGTTTTTT. Translation: CASSLSWTGELFF.

In DNA form, the CDR3 reads TGTGCCAGCAGACTAGCGGGAATTCAAGACGGGACCCAGTACTTC. It yields the protein CASRLAGIQDGTQYF. This chain connects TRBV6-5 to TRBJ2-5, with 10 positions matching TRBD2. The V and J ends lost 6 bases and 7 bases, in that order; junction bases with no gene match: 11. CDR1 and CDR2 (germline): MNHEY, SVGAGI. The CDR3 contains 15 residues.

This clone was found a few times. The CDR3 region is CASSPAGVGTSETQYF. The CDR3, as DNA: TGTGCCAGCTCACCCGCGGGGGTAGGGACGAGTGAGACCCAGTACTTC. This chain connects TRBV18 to TRBJ2-5; 7 bases are a match to TRBD2. The junction had 12 bases not matched to a gene; V was cut back by 3 bases and J by 5 bases. This CDR3 is 16 amino acids long. CDR1 KGHSH and CDR2 LQKENI come from the germline V gene.

The chain links TRBV2 to TRBJ2-3, with D perhaps matching TRBD2 (6 bases). The germline V gene has CDR1 SNHLY and CDR2 FYNNEI. V was pared by 11 bases and J by 0 bases, with 15 bases between. This CDR3 is built from 14 residues. The CDR3 sequence: CAASAGSSTDTQYF. Here the CDR3 DNA reads TGTGCCGCATCAGCGGGCTCTAGCACAGATACGCAGTATTTT.

In its sample, this clone was seen a few times. The V gene is TRBV6-5, the J gene TRBJ2-5, with a tentative D call TRBD1 (6 bases). The CDR3 is 15 amino acids. Germline assignment: CDR1 MNHEY and CDR2 SVGAGI. V was cut by 2 bases and J by 5 bases, with 15 bases left in between. CDR3 region: CASSYMVRGRETQYF. CDR3 in DNA: TGTGCCAGCAGTTACATGGTCAGGGGTAGGGAGACCCAGTACTTC.

This chain links TRBV9 with TRBJ2-2, with TRBD2 matching over 12 bases. Unmatched junction bases numbered 7, after V lost 3 bases and J lost 4 bases. CDR1 and CDR2 (germline): SGDLS, YYNGEE. The CDR3 runs to 17 residues. This chain's CDR3 is CASSETPGLAGTGELFF. The CDR3 nucleotides are TGTGCCAGCAGCGAGACGCCGGGACTAGCGGGCACCGGGGAGCTGTTTTTT.

The rearrangement links TRBV30 to TRBJ1-2; 7 positions match TRBD1. After removal of 5 bases from V and 7 bases from J, the junction contained 7 bases not matched to a gene. The length of the CDR3 is 12 residues. The V gene's germline CDR1 is GTSNPN and CDR2 SVGIG (reference sequence). Here the CDR3 DNA reads TGTGCCTGGGAAACAGGGGATTCTGGCTACACCTTC. Protein sequence: CAWETGDSGYTF.

DNA for the CDR3: TGTGCCAGCAGTTTACGGGGACAGGCGCTCTCTGGGGCCAACGTCCTGACTTTC. This encodes CASSLRGQALSGANVLTF. The chain carries TRBV27 and TRBJ2-6; 8 bases match TRBD1. There are 18 residues in the CDR3. Germline-derived CDR1 and CDR2 are MNHEY and SMNVEV (reference sequence). J lost 0 bases, V lost 2 bases, and 6 bases had no gene match. The entire variable domain, with the rest obtained from reference TRBV27 and TRBJ2-6, is as follows: EAQVTQNPRYLITVTGKKLTVTCSQNMNHEYMSWYRQDPGLGLRQIYYSMNVEVTDKGDVPEGYKVSRKEKRNFPLILESPSPNQTSLYFCASSLRGQALSGANVLTFGAGSRLTVL.

The chain recombines TRBV30 with TRBJ1-2, with unresolved D. V was pared by 0 bases and J by 2 bases, with 7 bases between. CDR3 length: 13 residues. Per germline, CDR1 GTSNPN and CDR2 SVGIG (reference sequence). CDR3 in amino acids: CAWSVILNYGYTF. The CDR3 region has the DNA TGTGCCTGGAGTGTTATTCTCAACTATGGCTACACCTTC.

In its sample, this clone was seen a few times. The gene calls are TRBV19 and TRBJ1-2; 9 bases line up with TRBD1. The CDR3 is 14 amino acids. Germline lookup yields CDR1 LNHDA and CDR2 SQIVND (reference sequence). V gave up 5 bases and J gave up 8 bases; unmatched junction bases: 9. As DNA, the CDR3 is TGTGCCAGTAGTCGGGGACAGGGCGCGTCAGGCTACACCTTC. Amino acid sequence: CASSRGQGASGYTF.

V gene TRBV30 combines with J gene TRBJ2-5; the match to TRBD2 covers 11 bases. Germline V gene data show CDR1 as GTSNPN and CDR2 as SVGIG (reference sequence). Trimming at V came to 2 bases and at J to 5 bases, leaving 4 bases not matched to a gene. This CDR3 contains 14 residues. As DNA, the CDR3 is TGTGCCTGGAGTAAGGCTAGCGGGAGGGAGACCCAGTACTTC. It encodes CAWSKASGRETQYF.

The CDR3 sequence is CASSQLAGGGETQYF. The CDR3 DNA is TGTGCCAGCAGCCAACTAGCGGGAGGAGGGGAGACCCAGTACTTC. The rearrangement links TRBV14 to TRBJ2-5; 11 positions agree with TRBD2. Germline assignment: CDR1 SGHDN and CDR2 FVKESK. V lost 2 bases and J lost 5; bases outside the gene matches: 4. The CDR3 length is 15 residues.

This clone came up a few times. The chain links TRBV9 to TRBJ2-7, with 7 bases identical to TRBD2. CDR1 is SGDLS and CDR2 is YYNGEE in the germline V gene. V was clipped by 4 bases and J by 6 bases; unmatched bases: 13. This CDR3 has 15 residues. The chain's CDR3 is CASSSSLATSAEQYF. In nucleotides, the CDR3 is TGTGCCAGCAGCTCCTCACTAGCGACCTCCGCCGAGCAGTACTTC.